This T cell receptor beta chain was retrieved from a study of T cell repertoires in cytomegalovirus infection. Study in general: In public TCR beta signatures, there were indications of both CMV infection and matching HLA type.

One entry per CDR3 protein, called by TCRdb with MiXCR from the reads. The table shows 100,000 to 150,000 distinct CDR3 sequences, with over 30% occurring only once. Comments on this clonotype: The antigen is not known.

Here the sequenced sample was CD8+ T cells from cultured PBMCs, taken from culture after CMV antigen stimulation. The clonotype originates from a human donor in good health (CMV status not recorded). Some clones in this sample may be carry-over from other donors' samples.

The CDR3 region has the DNA TGTGCCAGCAGTTCCGGGACAGCTAATGAAAAACTGTTTTTT. It specifies CASSSGTANEKLFF. The chain recombines TRBV7-2 with TRBJ1-4; 7 bases fit TRBD1. The germline V gene encodes CDR1 SGHTA and CDR2 FQGNSA. V was clipped by 6 bases and J by 3 bases; unmatched bases: 4. The CDR3 extends over 14 amino acids.